This entry lists 3 T cell receptor beta chains sequenced from one sample in a study of beta chain features in type 1 diabetes. The whole isolated RNA underwent reverse transcription, so sequencing captured expressed TCRB transcripts. Method: immunoSEQ multiplex PCR; TCRdb's copy keeps in-frame clones and lacks some. The repertoire holds about 110,000 clones, with 40% as singletons. Sequenced input: stem cell memory CD4+ T cells from blood. These TCRs come from a young woman in good health.

This clone has just a few counts. This chain joins TRBV7-2 and TRBJ2-1, with 8 bases matching TRBD2. Looked up from germline, CDR1 is SGHTA and CDR2 is FQGNSA. The CDR3 length is 15 residues. V was clipped by 2 bases and J by 10 bases; unmatched bases: 10. Here the CDR3 reads CASSLLAGGDMEQFF. The CDR3 DNA reads TGTGCCAGCAGCTTATTGGCGGGAGGAGACATGGAGCAGTTCTTC. Looking up the rest from reference TRBV7-2 and TRBJ2-1 gives the full variable domain: GAGVSQSPSNKVTEKGKDVELRCDPISGHTALYWYRQSLGQGLEFLIYFQGNSAPDKSGLPSDRFSAERTGGSVSTLTIQRTQQEDSAVYLCASSLLAGGDMEQFFGPGTRLTVL.

This clone occurred a few times. CDR3 nucleotide sequence: TGTGCCAGCTCGTTTAGCGGGAGGGGAGAGACCCAGTACTTC. It codes for CASSFSGRGETQYF. This rearrangement joins TRBV9 to TRBJ2-5; TRBD2 matches at 11 bases. V was clipped by 7 bases and J by 4 bases; unmatched bases: 6. This CDR3 comprises 14 residues. Germline CDR1 is SGDLS and CDR2 is YYNGEE.

The chain combines TRBV29-1 with TRBJ2-5; D gene uncertain. The germline V gene encodes CDR1 SQVTM and CDR2 ANQGSEA. The V gene lost 3 bases and the J gene lost 4 bases, with 9 bases spanning the gap. The CDR3 is made up of 12 amino acids. The DNA for the CDR3 is TGCAGCGTTGACTCAAACTCAGAGACCCAGTACTTC. Translated: CSVDSNSETQYF.